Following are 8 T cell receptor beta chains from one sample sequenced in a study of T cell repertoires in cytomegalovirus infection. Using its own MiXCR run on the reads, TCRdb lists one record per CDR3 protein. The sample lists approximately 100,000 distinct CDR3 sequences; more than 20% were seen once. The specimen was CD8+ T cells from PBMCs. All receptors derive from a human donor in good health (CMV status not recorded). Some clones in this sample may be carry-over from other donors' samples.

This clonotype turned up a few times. The CDR3 nucleotides are TGCGCCAGCAGCCCGAGGACAGGGTCTACCTACGAGCAGTACTTC. This encodes CASSPRTGSTYEQYF. V and J are TRBV4-3 and TRBJ2-7; TRBD1 matches 8 bases. The CDR3 consists of 15 residues. The V gene end was trimmed by 4 bases and the J gene end by 2 bases; junction bases not matched to a gene: 7. CDR1 is LGHNA, CDR2 YSLEER, per germline.

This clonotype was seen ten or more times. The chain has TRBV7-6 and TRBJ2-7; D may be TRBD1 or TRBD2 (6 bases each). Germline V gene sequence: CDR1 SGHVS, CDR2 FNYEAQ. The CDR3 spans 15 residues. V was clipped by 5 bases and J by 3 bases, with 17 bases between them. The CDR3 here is CASSDPGGGNYEQYF. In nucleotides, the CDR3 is TGTGCCAGCAGCGATCCCGGGGGCGGGAACTACGAGCAGTACTTC.

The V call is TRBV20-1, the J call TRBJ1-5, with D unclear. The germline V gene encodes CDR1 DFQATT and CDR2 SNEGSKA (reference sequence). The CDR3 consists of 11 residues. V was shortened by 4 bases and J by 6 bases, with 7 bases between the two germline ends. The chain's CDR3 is CSATDGQPQHF. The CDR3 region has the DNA TGCAGTGCTACGGATGGTCAGCCCCAGCATTTT.

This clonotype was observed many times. CDR3 DNA: TGCGCCAGCAGTGAGTCGAAGGGTAACACTGAAGCTTTCTTT. Protein product: CASSESKGNTEAFF. The chain recombines TRBV10-2 with TRBJ1-1; D remains ambiguous. This CDR3 has 14 residues. Between the trimmed V and J ends, which lost 0 bases and 2 bases, there was a span of 7 bases. From germline, CDR1 is WSHSY and CDR2 SAAADI.

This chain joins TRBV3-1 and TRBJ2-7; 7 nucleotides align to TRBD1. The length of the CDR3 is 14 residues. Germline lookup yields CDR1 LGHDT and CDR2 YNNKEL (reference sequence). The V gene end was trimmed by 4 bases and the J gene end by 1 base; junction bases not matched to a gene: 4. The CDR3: CASSPYRGSYEQYF. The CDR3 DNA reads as TGTGCCAGCAGCCCCTACAGGGGATCCTACGAGCAGTACTTC.

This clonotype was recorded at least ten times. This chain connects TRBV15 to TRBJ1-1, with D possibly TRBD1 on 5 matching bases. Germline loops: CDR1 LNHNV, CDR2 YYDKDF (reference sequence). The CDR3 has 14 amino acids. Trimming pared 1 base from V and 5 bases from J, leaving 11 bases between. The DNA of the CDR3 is TGTGCCACCAGCAGAGGGGGGGATGGTACTGAAGCTTTCTTT. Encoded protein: CATSRGGDGTEAFF.

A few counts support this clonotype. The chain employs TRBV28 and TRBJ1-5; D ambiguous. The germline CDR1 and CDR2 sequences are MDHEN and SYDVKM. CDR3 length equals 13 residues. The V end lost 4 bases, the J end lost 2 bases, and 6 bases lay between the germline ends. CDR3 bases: TGTGCCAGCAGTTACAGCCGCAATCAGCCCCAGCATTTT. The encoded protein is CASSYSRNQPQHF.

The CDR3 loop reads CSARDPYSRVNTEAFF. In DNA, the CDR3 is TGCAGTGCTAGAGATCCGTATTCCAGGGTGAACACTGAAGCTTTCTTT. The V call is TRBV20-1, the J call TRBJ1-1, with D tentatively TRBD1 (5 bases). The CDR3 runs to 16 residues. Between the trimmed V and J ends, which lost 0 bases and 0 bases, there was a span of 14 bases. Germline V gene data show CDR1 as DFQATT and CDR2 as SNEGSKA (reference sequence).